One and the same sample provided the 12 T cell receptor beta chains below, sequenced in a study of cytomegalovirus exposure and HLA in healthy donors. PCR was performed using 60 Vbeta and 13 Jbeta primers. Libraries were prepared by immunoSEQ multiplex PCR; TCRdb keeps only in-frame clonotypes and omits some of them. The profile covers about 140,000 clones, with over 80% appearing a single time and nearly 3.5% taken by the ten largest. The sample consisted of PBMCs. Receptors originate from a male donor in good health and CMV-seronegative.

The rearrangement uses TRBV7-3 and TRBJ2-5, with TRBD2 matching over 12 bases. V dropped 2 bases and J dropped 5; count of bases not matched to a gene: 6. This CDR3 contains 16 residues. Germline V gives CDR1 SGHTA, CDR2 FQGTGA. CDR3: CASSLLAGGPKETQYF. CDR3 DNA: TGTGCCAGCAGCTTACTAGCGGGGGGGCCTAAGGAGACCCAGTACTTC.

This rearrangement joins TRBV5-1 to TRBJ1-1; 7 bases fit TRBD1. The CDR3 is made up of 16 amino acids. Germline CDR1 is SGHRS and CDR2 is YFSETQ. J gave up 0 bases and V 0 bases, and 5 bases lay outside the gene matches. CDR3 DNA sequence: TGCGCCAGCAGCTTGGGGGACAGATACATGAACACTGAAGCTTTCTTT. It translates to CASSLGDRYMNTEAFF.

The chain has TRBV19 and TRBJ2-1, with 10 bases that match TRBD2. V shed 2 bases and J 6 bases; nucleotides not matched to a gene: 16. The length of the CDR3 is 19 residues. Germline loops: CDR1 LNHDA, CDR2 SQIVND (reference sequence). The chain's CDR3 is CASSIPVHLWTSGSNEQFF. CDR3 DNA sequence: TGTGCCAGTAGTATACCCGTCCACCTTTGGACTAGCGGAAGCAATGAGCAGTTCTTC. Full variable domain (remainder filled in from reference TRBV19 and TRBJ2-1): DGGITQSPKYLFRKEGQNVTLSCEQNLNHDAMYWYRQDPGQGLRLIYYSQIVNDFQKGDIAEGYSVSREKKESFPLTVTSAQKNPTAFYLCASSIPVHLWTSGSNEQFFGPGTRLTVL.

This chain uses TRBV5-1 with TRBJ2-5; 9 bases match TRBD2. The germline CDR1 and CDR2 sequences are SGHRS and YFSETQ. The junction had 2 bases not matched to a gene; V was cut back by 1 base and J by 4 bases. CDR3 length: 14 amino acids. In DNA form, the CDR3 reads TGCGCCAGCAGCTTGTCAGCGGGAGGAGAGACCCAGTACTTC. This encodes CASSLSAGGETQYF.

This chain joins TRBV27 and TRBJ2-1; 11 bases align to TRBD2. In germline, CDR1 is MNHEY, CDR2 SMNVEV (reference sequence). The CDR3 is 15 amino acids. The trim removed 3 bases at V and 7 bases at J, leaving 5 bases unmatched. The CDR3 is CASSFLGTSGNEQFF. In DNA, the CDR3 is TGTGCCAGCAGTTTCCTAGGGACTAGCGGTAATGAGCAGTTCTTC.

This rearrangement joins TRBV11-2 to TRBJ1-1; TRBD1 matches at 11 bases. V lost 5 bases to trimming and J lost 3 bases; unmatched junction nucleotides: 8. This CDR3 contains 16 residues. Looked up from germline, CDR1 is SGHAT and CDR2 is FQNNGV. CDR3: CASSMRGTGGYTEAFF. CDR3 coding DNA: TGTGCCAGCAGCATGAGGGGGACAGGGGGGTACACTGAAGCTTTCTTT.

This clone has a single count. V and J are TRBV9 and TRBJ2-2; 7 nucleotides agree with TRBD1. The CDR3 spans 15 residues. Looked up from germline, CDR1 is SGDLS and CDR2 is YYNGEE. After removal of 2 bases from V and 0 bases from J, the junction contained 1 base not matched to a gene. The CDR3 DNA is TGTGCCAGCAGCGTCGGGACAGCGAACACCGGGGAGCTGTTTTTT. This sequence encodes CASSVGTANTGELFF.

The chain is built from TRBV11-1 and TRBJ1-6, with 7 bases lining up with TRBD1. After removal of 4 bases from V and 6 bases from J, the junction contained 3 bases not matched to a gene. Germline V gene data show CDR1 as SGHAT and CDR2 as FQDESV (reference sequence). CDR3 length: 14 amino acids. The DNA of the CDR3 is TGTGCCAGCAGCTACAGGGGTTTTAATTCACCCCTCCACTTT. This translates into CASSYRGFNSPLHF.

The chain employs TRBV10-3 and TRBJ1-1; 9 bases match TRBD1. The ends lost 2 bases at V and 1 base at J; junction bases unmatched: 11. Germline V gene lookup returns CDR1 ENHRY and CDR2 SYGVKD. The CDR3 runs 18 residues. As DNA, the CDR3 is TGTGCCATCAGTGAGAGGTTGGGACAGGGAATAAAGAACACTGAAGCTTTCTTT. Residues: CAISERLGQGIKNTEAFF.

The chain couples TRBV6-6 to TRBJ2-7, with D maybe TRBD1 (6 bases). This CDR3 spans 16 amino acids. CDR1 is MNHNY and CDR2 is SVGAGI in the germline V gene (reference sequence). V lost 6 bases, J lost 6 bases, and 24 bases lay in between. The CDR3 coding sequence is TGTGCCAGCAGCCGGTTCCGGGACACCCGCGCATCCGAGCAGTACTTC. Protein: CASSRFRDTRASEQYF.

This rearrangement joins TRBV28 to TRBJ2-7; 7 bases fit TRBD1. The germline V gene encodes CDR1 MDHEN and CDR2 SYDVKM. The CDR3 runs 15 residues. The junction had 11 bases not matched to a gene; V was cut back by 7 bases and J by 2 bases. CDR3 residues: CASTIRKGGTYEQYF. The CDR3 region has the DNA TGTGCCAGCACCATTAGGAAAGGGGGCACCTACGAGCAGTACTTC.

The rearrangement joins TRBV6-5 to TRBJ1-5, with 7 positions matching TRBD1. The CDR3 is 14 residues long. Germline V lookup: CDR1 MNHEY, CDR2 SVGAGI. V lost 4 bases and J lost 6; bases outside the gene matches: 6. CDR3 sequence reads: CASSSGGGSQPQHF. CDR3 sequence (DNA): TGTGCCAGCAGTTCAGGGGGTGGTAGTCAGCCCCAGCATTTT.